This T cell receptor (beta chain) comes out of a study of T cell repertoires in cytomegalovirus infection. Study in general: In public TCR beta signatures, there were indications of both CMV infection and matching HLA type.

CDR1 is SGHTA and CDR2 is FQGNSA in the germline V gene. The V segment lost 5 bases and the J segment 2 bases; nucleotides outside the gene matches: 11. CDR3 length: 18 residues. TCRdb passed the reads through MiXCR, listing each CDR3 protein once. The table includes more than 95,000 distinct CDR3 sequences, roughly 32% detected once. This clonotype was counted at least ten times. Its antigen remains unidentified. V is TRBV7-2 and J is TRBJ2-3, with 12 bases fitting TRBD2. This sequence was found in a human donor in good health (CMV status not recorded). Some clones in this sample may be carry-over from other donors' samples. Material: CD8+ T cells from cultured PBMCs, obtained from culture after CMV antigen stimulation. The CDR3 sequence is CASSPLPSGGEITDTQYF. DNA for the CDR3: TGTGCCAGCAGCCCCTTGCCTAGCGGGGGGGAGATCACAGATACGCAGTATTTT.